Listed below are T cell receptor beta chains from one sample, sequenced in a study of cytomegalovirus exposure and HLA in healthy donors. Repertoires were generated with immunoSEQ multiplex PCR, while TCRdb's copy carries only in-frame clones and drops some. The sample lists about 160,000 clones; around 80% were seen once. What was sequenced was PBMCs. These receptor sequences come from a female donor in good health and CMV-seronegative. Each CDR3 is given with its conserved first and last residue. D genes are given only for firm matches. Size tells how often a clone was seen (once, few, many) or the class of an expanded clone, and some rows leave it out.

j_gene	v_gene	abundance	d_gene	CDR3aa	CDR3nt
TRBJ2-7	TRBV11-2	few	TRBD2	CASSTNLAASYEQYF	TGTGCCAGCAGTACTAATCTAGCGGCCTCGTACGAGCAGTACTTC
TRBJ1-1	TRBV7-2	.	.	CASSFGVPEAFF	TGTGCCAGCAGCTTCGGGGTCCCTGAAGCTTTCTTT
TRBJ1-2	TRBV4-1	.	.	CASSQESGPNGYTF	TGCGCCAGCAGCCAAGAGTCAGGGCCCAACGGCTACACCTTC
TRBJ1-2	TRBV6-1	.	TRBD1	CASSLTGQEVSGYTF	TGTGCCAGCAGTCTGACGGGACAGGAGGTCTCTGGCTACACCTTC
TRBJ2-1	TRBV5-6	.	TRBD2	CASSTGTSEQFF	TGTGCCAGCAGCACCGGGACTAGCGAGCAGTTCTTC
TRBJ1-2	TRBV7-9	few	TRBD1	CSSSLFRDRNYGYTF	TGTTCCAGCAGCTTATTCAGGGACAGGAACTATGGCTACACCTTC
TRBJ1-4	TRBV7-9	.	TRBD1	CASSLPSGTGGEKLFF	TGTGCCAGCAGCCTACCATCCGGGACAGGGGGCGAAAAACTGTTTTTT
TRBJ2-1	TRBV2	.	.	CASLTSWEQFF	TGTGCCAGCCTAACCTCATGGGAGCAGTTCTTC
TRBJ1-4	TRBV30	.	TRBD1	CAWGQGLVTNEKLFF	TGTGCCTGGGGACAGGGCTTAGTCACTAATGAAAAACTGTTTTTT
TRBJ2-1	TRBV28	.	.	CASSLPYQGYVDEQFF	TGTGCCAGCAGTTTACCCTATCAGGGGTATGTCGATGAGCAGTTCTTC
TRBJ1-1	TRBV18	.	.	CASSPTGNTEAFF	TGTGCCAGCTCACCAACAGGGAACACTGAAGCTTTCTTT
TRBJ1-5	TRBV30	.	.	CAWSVSGSMAQHF	TGTGCCTGGAGTGTAAGCGGGAGTATGGCCCAGCATTTT
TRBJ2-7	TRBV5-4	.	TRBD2	CASSLGLAATEQYF	TGTGCCAGCAGCTTGGGGCTAGCGGCCACCGAGCAGTACTTC
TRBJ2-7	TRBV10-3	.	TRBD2	CAISDPGLAGGRSYEQYF	TGTGCCATCAGTGACCCGGGACTAGCGGGGGGGAGGTCCTACGAGCAGTACTTC
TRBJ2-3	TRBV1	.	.	CTKADKTSGGGSSTDTQYF	TGCACCAAGGCAGACAAGACTAGCGGGGGTGGTTCTAGCACAGATACGCAGTATTTT
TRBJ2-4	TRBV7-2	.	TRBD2	CASSPTSGGENIQYF	TGTGCCAGCAGCCCGACTAGCGGGGGCGAAAACATTCAGTACTTC
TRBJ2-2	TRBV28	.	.	CASSLLAINHAGELFF	TGTGCCAGCAGCTTACTTGCTATAAACCACGCCGGGGAGCTGTTTTTT
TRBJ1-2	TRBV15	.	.	CATSRNRDTYGYTF	TGTGCCACCAGCAGAAACCGGGACACCTATGGCTACACCTTC
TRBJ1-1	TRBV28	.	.	CASLGGYTEAFF	TGTGCCAGCCTGGGGGGGTACACTGAAGCTTTCTTT
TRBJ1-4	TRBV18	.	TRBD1	CASSPRTGYNEKLFF	TGTGCCAGCTCACCCCGGACAGGATATAATGAAAAACTGTTTTTT
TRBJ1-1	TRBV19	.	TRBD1	CATRQGNGNTEAFF	TGTGCCACCAGACAGGGAAACGGGAACACTGAAGCTTTCTTT
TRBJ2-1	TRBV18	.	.	CASSPVGGFTNEQFF	TGTGCCAGCTCACCAGTAGGGGGTTTCACAAATGAGCAGTTCTTC
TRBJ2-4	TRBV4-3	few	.	CASSQWGGGTLAKNIQYF	TGCGCCAGCAGCCAATGGGGCGGTGGGACTCTAGCCAAAAACATTCAGTACTTC
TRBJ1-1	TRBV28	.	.	CASTLGRITEAFF	TGTGCCAGCACCCTAGGGAGGATTACTGAAGCTTTCTTT
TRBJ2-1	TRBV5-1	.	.	CASSPSSEGHMNEQFF	TGCGCCAGCAGCCCGTCGTCCGAGGGCCACATGAATGAGCAGTTCTTC
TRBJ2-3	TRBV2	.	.	CASSEVTHTDTQYF	TGTGCCAGCAGTGAGGTTACACACACAGATACGCAGTATTTT
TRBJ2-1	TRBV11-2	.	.	CASSLLQALYNEQFF	TGTGCCAGCAGCTTATTACAGGCCCTCTACAATGAGCAGTTCTTC
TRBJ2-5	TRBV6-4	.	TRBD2	CASNGTSGEGETQYF	TGTGCCAGCAATGGGACTAGCGGGGAGGGGGAGACCCAGTACTTC
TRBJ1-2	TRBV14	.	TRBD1	CASSLDRVSGYTF	TGTGCCAGCAGTCTTGACAGGGTCTCCGGCTACACCTTC
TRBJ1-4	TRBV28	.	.	CASSPPGRIEKLFF	TGTGCCAGCAGCCCCCCGGGGAGGATTGAAAAACTGTTTTTT